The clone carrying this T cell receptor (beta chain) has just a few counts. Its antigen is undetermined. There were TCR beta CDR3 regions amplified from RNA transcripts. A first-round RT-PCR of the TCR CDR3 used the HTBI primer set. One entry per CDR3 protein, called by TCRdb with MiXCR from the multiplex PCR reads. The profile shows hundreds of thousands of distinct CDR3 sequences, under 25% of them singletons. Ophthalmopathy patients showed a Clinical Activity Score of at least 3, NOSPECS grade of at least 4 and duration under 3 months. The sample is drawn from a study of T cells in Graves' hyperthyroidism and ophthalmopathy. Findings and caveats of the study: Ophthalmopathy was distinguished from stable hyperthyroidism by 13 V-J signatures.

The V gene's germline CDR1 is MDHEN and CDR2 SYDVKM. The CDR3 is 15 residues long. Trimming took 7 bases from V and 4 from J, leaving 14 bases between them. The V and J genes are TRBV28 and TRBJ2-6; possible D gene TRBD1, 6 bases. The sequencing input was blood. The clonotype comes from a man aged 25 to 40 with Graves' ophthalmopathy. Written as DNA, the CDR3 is TGTGCCAGCACCCAACAGGGTGGCGGGGCCAACGTCCTGACTTTC. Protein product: CASTQQGGGANVLTF.